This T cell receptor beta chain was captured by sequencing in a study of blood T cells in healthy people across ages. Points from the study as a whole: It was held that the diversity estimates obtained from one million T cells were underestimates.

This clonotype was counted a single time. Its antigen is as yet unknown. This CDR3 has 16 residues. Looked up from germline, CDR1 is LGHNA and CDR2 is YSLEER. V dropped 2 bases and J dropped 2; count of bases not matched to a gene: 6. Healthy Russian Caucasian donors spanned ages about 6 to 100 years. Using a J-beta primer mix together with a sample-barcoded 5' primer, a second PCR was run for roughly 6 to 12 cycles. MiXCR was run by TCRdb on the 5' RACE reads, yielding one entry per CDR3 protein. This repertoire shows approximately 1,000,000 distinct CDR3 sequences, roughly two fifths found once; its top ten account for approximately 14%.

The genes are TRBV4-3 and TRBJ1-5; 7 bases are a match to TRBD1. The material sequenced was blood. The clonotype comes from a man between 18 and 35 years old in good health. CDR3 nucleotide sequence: TGCGCCAGCAGCCAAACGACAGGGACGGGCAATCAGCCCCAGCATTTT. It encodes CASSQTTGTGNQPQHF.